This T cell receptor beta chain appears in the sequencing data of a study of kidney transplant recipient with SARS-CoV-2 infection. This CDR3 is built from 15 residues. The V gene's germline CDR1 is SGHVS and CDR2 FNYEAQ. Points on this clonotype: A much larger clone differs by one base, so this may be a read error.

Via MiXCR, TCRdb re-called the reads, giving one row per CDR3 protein. Of fewer than 250,000 distinct CDR3 sequences detected, 25% to 30% appear once; the ten largest clones hold more than 6.5%. This specimen consisted of a blood sample, obtained at baseline and between days 110 and 120 from a kidney transplant recipient. V gene TRBV7-6 combines with J gene TRBJ2-5, with D perhaps being TRBD1 or TRBD2 (5 bases each). The TCR sequence derives from a male patient younger than 45 who had COVID-19 and was a kidney transplant recipient. Among the T cells, some may be from the graft donor. CDR3 in DNA: TGTGCCAGCAGCTCCGGGTGGGGGATGACGGAGACCCAGAACTTC. Its protein product is CASSSGWGMTETQNF.